This passage covers 30 T cell receptor beta chains from one sample sequenced in a study of cytomegalovirus exposure and HLA in healthy donors. PCR primers comprised 60 Vbeta and 13 Jbeta primers. TCRdb keeps only in-frame clones here, not all; method: immunoSEQ multiplex PCR. The table has over 150,000 clones, 70% to 80% seen once. Sample: PBMCs. These receptors all come from a man aged 25 to 40 in good health and CMV-seropositive.

The chain is built from TRBV12-5 and TRBJ1-1, with TRBD1 identical over 8 bases. V lost 1 base to trimming and J lost 6 bases; unmatched junction nucleotides: 4. CDR3 size: 14 residues. CDR1 and CDR2 from the germline V gene are LGHNT and FRNRAP. CDR3 loop: CASGLDQGASEAFF. CDR3 sequence (DNA): TGTGCTAGTGGTTTGGACCAGGGGGCCTCTGAAGCTTTCTTT.

This chain connects TRBV11-3 to TRBJ2-3; TRBD2 aligns across 12 bases. Germline trimming cut 5 bases from V and 7 bases from J; bases unmatched to any gene: 4. Germline-derived CDR1 and CDR2 are SGHNT and YENEEA. The CDR3 is 14 residues long. The CDR3 reads CASSRTSGGHTQYF. The CDR3 DNA sequence: TGTGCCAGCAGCCGTACTAGCGGGGGGCATACGCAGTATTTT.

The chain is built from TRBV6-1 and TRBJ2-3; 8 bases are shared with TRBD2. This CDR3 has 17 amino acids. V lost 0 bases, J lost 3 bases, and 8 bases stayed unmatched. Germline V lookup: CDR1 MNHNS, CDR2 SASEGT. As DNA, the CDR3 is TGTGCCAGCAGTGAAGCGTCGGGCGGGGGGTGGACAGATACGCAGTATTTT. Translating it yields CASSEASGGGWTDTQYF.

The V gene is TRBV7-9, the J gene TRBJ1-1; D is unresolved. The germline CDR1 and CDR2 sequences are SEHNR and FQNEAQ (reference sequence). The V gene lost 1 base and the J gene lost 11 bases, with 5 bases spanning the gap. The CDR3 is 10 residues long. The CDR3 sequence: CASSLEHAFF. Here the CDR3 DNA reads TGTGCCAGCAGCTTAGAACACGCTTTCTTT.

The chain carries TRBV19 and TRBJ2-5; the match to TRBD1 covers 7 bases. This CDR3 spans 14 amino acids. Trimming cost V 6 bases and J 2 bases; bases outside gene matches: 6. Germline V lookup: CDR1 LNHDA, CDR2 SQIVND (reference sequence). The CDR3 protein is CASSNGQDQETQYF. CDR3 nucleotide sequence: TGTGCCAGTAGCAACGGACAGGATCAAGAGACCCAGTACTTC.

Points on this clone: Other DNA sequences in this sample translate to the same CDR3. CDR3 sequence reads: CAISEGQGNTEAFF. In DNA, the CDR3 is TGTGCCATCAGTGAGGGACAGGGCAACACTGAAGCTTTCTTT. V usage is TRBV10-3 and J usage is TRBJ1-1, with 8 bases lining up with TRBD1. V dropped 2 bases and J dropped 2; count of bases not matched to a gene: 1. The CDR3 is 14 amino acids. CDR1 ENHRY and CDR2 SYGVKD come from the germline V gene.

The chain carries TRBV6-1 and TRBJ1-1, with TRBD1 identical over 7 bases. V lost 2 bases and J lost 1; bases outside the gene matches: 4. Germline CDR1 reads MNHNS; CDR2 reads SASEGT. CDR3 length: 15 amino acids. CDR3: CASSENHRGNTEAFF. Here the CDR3 DNA reads TGTGCCAGCAGTGAAAATCACAGGGGGAACACTGAAGCTTTCTTT.

This clone was found once. J is TRBJ2-7 and V is TRBV28, with D perhaps matching TRBD2 (5 bases). This CDR3 region has 14 residues. V was pared by 5 bases and J by 2 bases, with 13 bases between. The V gene's germline CDR1 is MDHEN and CDR2 SYDVKM. The CDR3 nucleotides are TGTGCCAGCAGTCCCGCCAACGGGGCCTACGAGCAGTACTTC. This translates into CASSPANGAYEQYF.

This clone has more than one count but fewer than ten. This chain links TRBV28 with TRBJ1-5; D might be TRBD1 (5 bases). With 4 bases removed from V and 9 bases from J, the gap between germline ends came to 19 bases. The length of the CDR3 is 15 residues. Per germline, CDR1 MDHEN and CDR2 SYDVKM. CDR3 sequence (DNA): TGTGCCAGCAGTTCGCAAGGGACGGGAGGAGGGCCCCAGCATTTT. Translation gives CASSSQGTGGGPQHF.

The chain carries TRBV2 and TRBJ1-2; the D is unclear. From germline, CDR1 is SNHLY and CDR2 FYNNEI. The V end was cut by 7 bases, the J end by 8 bases, with 17 bases between. This CDR3 is 13 amino acids long. As DNA, the CDR3 is TGTGCCAGCACCAAACCGGGGATTATAGGCTACACCTTC. This translates into CASTKPGIIGYTF.

With regard to this clone: An end of the junction does not agree with germline; a read error may underlie this. The V call is TRBV6-5, the J call TRBJ2-1, with 10 positions matching TRBD1. This CDR3 contains 15 residues. In germline, CDR1 is MNHEY, CDR2 SVGAGI. The CDR3 coding sequence is TGTGCCAGCAGCCCACGGGACAGGGGATACAATGGGCAGTTCTTC. It translates to CASSPRDRGYNGQFF.

The table lists this clone with a few counts. This sequence joins TRBV7-9 and TRBJ2-7; D not resolved. Germline V CDR1 and CDR2: SEHNR, FQNEAQ (reference sequence). Trimming left V 4 bases short and J 0 bases short, with 7 bases between. This CDR3 is 13 amino acids long. The CDR3 DNA sequence: TGTGCCAGCAGCTCCGGTTTCTCCTACGAGCAGTACTTC. It codes for CASSSGFSYEQYF.

This chain connects TRBV6-1 to TRBJ2-7, with a tentative D call TRBD1 (6 bases). CDR1 is MNHNS, CDR2 SASEGT, per germline. The V gene lost 7 bases and the J gene lost 3 bases, with 19 bases spanning the gap. The length of the CDR3 is 15 residues. CDR3: CASTSSDSQDYEQYF. CDR3 nucleotide sequence: TGTGCCAGCACTAGTTCGGACAGCCAAGACTACGAGCAGTACTTC.

The V gene is TRBV7-8, the J gene TRBJ1-5, with D possibly TRBD1 on 5 matching bases. CDR3 length: 16 amino acids. V lost 1 base to trimming and J lost 6 bases, with 16 bases between them. CDR1 SGHVS and CDR2 FQNEAQ come from the germline V gene. The CDR3 loop is CASSLGQYSFGQPQHF. CDR3 coding DNA: TGTGCCAGCAGCTTAGGACAGTACAGTTTCGGTCAGCCCCAGCATTTT.

V gene TRBV4-1 combines with J gene TRBJ1-5; D remains unclear. This CDR3 is built from 16 residues. The V gene's germline CDR1 is MGHRA and CDR2 YSYEKL. Between the trimmed V and J ends, which lost 2 bases and 5 bases, there was a span of 16 bases. CDR3 sequence reads: CASSQFPQSRDQPQHF. CDR3 bases: TGCGCCAGCAGCCAATTCCCGCAATCGAGGGATCAGCCCCAGCATTTT.

Only a few counts were recorded for this clone. Written as DNA, the CDR3 is TGTGCCAGCAGCTTACAGGGACAGGGAGGGAATGAGCAGTTCTTC. Amino acids: CASSLQGQGGNEQFF. This chain uses TRBV11-3 with TRBJ2-1; 9 bases match TRBD1. The germline gives CDR1 SGHNT, CDR2 YENEEA. This CDR3 spans 15 amino acids. J lost 7 bases, V lost 2 bases, and 6 bases had no gene match.

The chain couples TRBV5-6 to TRBJ2-7; no clear D. The CDR3 has 14 amino acids. CDR1 is SGHDT, CDR2 YYEEEE, per germline. The V and J ends lost 3 bases and 1 base respectively, with 11 bases between them. CDR3 sequence reads: CASSSEQNSYEQYF. CDR3 sequence (DNA): TGTGCCAGCAGCTCAGAACAGAATTCCTACGAGCAGTACTTC.

This clone has a handful of counts. V and J are TRBV9 and TRBJ1-4; 7 bases agree with TRBD1. This CDR3 is built from 16 residues. Germline assignment: CDR1 SGDLS and CDR2 YYNGEE. V dropped 3 bases and J dropped 5; count of bases not matched to a gene: 10. The CDR3 DNA sequence: TGTGCCAGCAGCGCTGGCAGAGGGGGCCTGAATGAAAAACTGTTTTTT. It specifies CASSAGRGGLNEKLFF.

J is TRBJ1-2 and V is TRBV5-5; tentative D call: TRBD1 (6 bases). CDR1 and CDR2 (germline): SGHKS, YYEKEE (reference sequence). The CDR3 contains 13 residues. The V gene lost 4 bases and the J gene lost 1 base, with 8 bases spanning the gap. This CDR3 reads CASSQDSNYGYTF. The CDR3 coding sequence is TGTGCCAGCAGCCAGGACAGTAACTATGGCTACACCTTC.

The chain has TRBV4-1 and TRBJ2-1; 7 bases map to TRBD2. V was pared by 7 bases and J by 4 bases, with 1 base of the junction left unmatched. CDR3 length: 12 residues. CDR1 and CDR2 from the germline V gene are MGHRA and YSYEKL. The CDR3 coding sequence is TGCGCCAGCACGGGACTATACAATGAGCAGTTCTTC. Residues: CASTGLYNEQFF.

The chain couples TRBV6-5 to TRBJ2-7; TRBD1 matches at 8 bases. Germline V lookup: CDR1 MNHEY, CDR2 SVGAGI. V was pared by 2 bases and J by 7 bases, with 7 bases of the junction left unmatched. This CDR3 has 14 amino acids. The CDR3 nucleotides read TGTGCCAGCAGTTACGGACAGGGAACGGGGGAGCAGTACTTC. Translation: CASSYGQGTGEQYF.

The chain employs TRBV6-5 and TRBJ1-3, with D unclear. With 2 bases removed from V and 2 bases from J, the gap between germline ends came to 13 bases. The CDR3 is 16 amino acids. Looked up from germline, CDR1 is MNHEY and CDR2 is SVGAGI. As DNA, the CDR3 is TGTGCCAGCAGTTACGAGAAGAGTGCCACTGGAAACACCATATATTTT. Translation gives CASSYEKSATGNTIYF.

J is TRBJ1-5 and V is TRBV28, with TRBD1 as a possible D gene (5 bases). V was trimmed by 8 bases and J by 5 bases, leaving 10 bases between them. CDR1 is MDHEN, CDR2 SYDVKM, per germline. This CDR3 has 12 amino acids. The CDR3 is CASQGGDQPQHF. CDR3 bases: TGTGCCAGCCAGGGAGGGGATCAGCCCCAGCATTTT.

The chain has TRBV7-2 and TRBJ2-5; TRBD2 is a possible D gene (6 bases). The CDR3 runs to 15 residues. Trimming stripped 1 base from V and 2 bases from J, with 11 bases between. CDR1 SGHTA and CDR2 FQGNSA come from the germline V gene. This CDR3 is CASSLDGGTQETQYF. The CDR3 DNA reads as TGTGCCAGCAGCTTAGACGGCGGGACTCAAGAGACCCAGTACTTC.

J is TRBJ2-3 and V is TRBV27, with 12 bases lining up with TRBD2. V lost 6 bases and J lost 4; bases outside the gene matches: 8. The germline V gene has CDR1 MNHEY and CDR2 SMNVEV (reference sequence). This CDR3 comprises 16 residues. The CDR3, as DNA: TGTGCCAGCAGCATACTCACTAGCGGGGGGTCAGATACGCAGTATTTT. Translation: CASSILTSGGSDTQYF.

The chain joins TRBV5-4 to TRBJ2-6, with TRBD2 matching over 10 bases. CDR1 is SGHNT and CDR2 is YYREEE in the germline V gene (reference sequence). The CDR3 spans 19 residues. Unmatched junction bases numbered 10, after V lost 4 bases and J lost 0 bases. Written as DNA, the CDR3 is TGTGCCAGCAGCGGAAATAGCGGGGGGCCCCCCTCTGGGGCCAACGTCCTGACTTTC. It translates to CASSGNSGGPPSGANVLTF.

This chain links TRBV4-1 with TRBJ1-5; no reliable D call. The germline V gene encodes CDR1 MGHRA and CDR2 YSYEKL. CDR3 length equals 16 residues. The V gene lost 5 bases and the J gene lost 4 bases, with 18 bases spanning the gap. The CDR3 sequence is CASSGGLTNGNQPQHF. DNA of the CDR3: TGCGCCAGCAGCGGAGGACTCACGAATGGAAATCAGCCCCAGCATTTT.

The chain employs TRBV28 and TRBJ1-3; possibly TRBD1 for D (6 bases). CDR1 and CDR2 (germline): MDHEN, SYDVKM. This CDR3 has 16 amino acids. V lost 2 bases, J lost 3 bases, and 14 bases lay in between. The CDR3 loop is CASSLVFQGYGNTIYF. DNA for the CDR3: TGTGCCAGCAGTTTAGTCTTCCAGGGGTATGGAAACACCATATATTTT.

Only one count was recorded for this clone. This chain uses TRBV4-1 with TRBJ2-2; D is perhaps TRBD1 (6 bases). Trimming cost V 5 bases and J 6 bases, with 16 bases left between them. Germline V CDR1 and CDR2: MGHRA, YSYEKL. The CDR3 consists of 15 residues. In nucleotides, the CDR3 is TGCGCCAGCAGCTCATCAGGGGTGCGGGCCGGGGAGCTGTTTTTT. Amino acids: CASSSSGVRAGELFF.

The CDR3 bases are TGTGCCAGCAGCTTACCGTATTCACCCCTCCACTTT. This gives the protein CASSLPYSPLHF. The V call is TRBV7-9, the J call TRBJ1-6; D unclear. Germline V gene lookup returns CDR1 SEHNR and CDR2 FQNEAQ (reference sequence). Trimming took 2 bases from V and 8 from J, leaving 4 bases between them. The CDR3 length is 12 residues.